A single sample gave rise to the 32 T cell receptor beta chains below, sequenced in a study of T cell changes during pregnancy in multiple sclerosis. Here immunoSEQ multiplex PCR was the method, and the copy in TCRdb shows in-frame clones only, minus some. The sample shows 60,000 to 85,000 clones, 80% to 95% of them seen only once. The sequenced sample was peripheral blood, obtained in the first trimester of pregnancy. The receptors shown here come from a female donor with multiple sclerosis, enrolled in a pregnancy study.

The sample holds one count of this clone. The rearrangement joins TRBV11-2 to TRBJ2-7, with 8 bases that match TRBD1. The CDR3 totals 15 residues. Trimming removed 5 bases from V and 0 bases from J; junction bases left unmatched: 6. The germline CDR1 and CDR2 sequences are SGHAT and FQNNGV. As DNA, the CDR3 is TGTGCCAGCAGCATGGGGACAGGACTCTCCTACGAGCAGTACTTC. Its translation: CASSMGTGLSYEQYF.

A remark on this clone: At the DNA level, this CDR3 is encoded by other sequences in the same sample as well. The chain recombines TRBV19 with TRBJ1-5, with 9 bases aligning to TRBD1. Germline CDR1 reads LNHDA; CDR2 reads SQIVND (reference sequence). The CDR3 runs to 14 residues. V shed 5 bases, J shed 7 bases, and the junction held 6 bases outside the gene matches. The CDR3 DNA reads TGTGCCAGTAGTCCGACAGGGGGGAGCCAGCCCCAGCATTTT. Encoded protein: CASSPTGGSQPQHF.

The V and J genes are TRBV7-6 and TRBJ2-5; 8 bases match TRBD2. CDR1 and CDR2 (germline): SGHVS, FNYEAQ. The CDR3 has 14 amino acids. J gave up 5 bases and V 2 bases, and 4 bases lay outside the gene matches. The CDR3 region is CASSLSGSDETQYF. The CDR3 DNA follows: TGTGCCAGCAGCTTAAGCGGGAGTGATGAGACCCAGTACTTC.

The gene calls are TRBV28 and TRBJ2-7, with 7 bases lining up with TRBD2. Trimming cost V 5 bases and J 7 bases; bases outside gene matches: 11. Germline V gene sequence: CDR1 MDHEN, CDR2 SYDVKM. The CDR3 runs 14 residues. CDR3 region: CASSPTREAGEQYF. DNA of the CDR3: TGTGCCAGCAGTCCCACGAGGGAAGCGGGGGAGCAGTACTTC.

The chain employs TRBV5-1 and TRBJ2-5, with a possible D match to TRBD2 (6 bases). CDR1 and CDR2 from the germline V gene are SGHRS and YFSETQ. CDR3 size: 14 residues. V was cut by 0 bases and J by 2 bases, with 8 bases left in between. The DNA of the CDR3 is TGCGCCAGCAGCTTGGGAGCGGGTCAAGAGACCCAGTACTTC. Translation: CASSLGAGQETQYF.

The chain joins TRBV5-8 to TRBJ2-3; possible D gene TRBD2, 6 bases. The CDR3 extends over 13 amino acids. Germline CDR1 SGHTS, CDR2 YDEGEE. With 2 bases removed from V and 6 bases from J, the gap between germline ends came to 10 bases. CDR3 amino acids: CASSLQRGDTQYF. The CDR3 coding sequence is TGTGCCAGCAGCTTACAACGGGGGGATACGCAGTATTTT.

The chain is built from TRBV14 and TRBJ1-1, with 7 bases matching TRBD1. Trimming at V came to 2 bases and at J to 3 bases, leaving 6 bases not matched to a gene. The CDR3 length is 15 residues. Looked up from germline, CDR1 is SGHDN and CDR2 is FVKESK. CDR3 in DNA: TGTGCCAGCAGCCAACTACTGGGGACAGACACTGAAGCTTTCTTT. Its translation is CASSQLLGTDTEAFF.

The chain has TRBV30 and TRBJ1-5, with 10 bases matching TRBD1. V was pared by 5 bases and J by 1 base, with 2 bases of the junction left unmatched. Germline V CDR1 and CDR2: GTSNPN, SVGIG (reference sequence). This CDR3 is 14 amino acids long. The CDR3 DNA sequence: TGTGCCTGGGGGACAGGGGTGAGCAATCAGCCCCAGCATTTT. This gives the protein CAWGTGVSNQPQHF.

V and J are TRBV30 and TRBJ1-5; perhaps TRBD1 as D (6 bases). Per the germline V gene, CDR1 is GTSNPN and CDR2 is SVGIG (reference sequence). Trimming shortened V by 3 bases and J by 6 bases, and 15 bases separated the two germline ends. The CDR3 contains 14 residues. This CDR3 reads CAWSLRRGGQPQHF. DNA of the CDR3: TGTGCCTGGAGCCTACGCAGGGGCGGTCAGCCCCAGCATTTT.

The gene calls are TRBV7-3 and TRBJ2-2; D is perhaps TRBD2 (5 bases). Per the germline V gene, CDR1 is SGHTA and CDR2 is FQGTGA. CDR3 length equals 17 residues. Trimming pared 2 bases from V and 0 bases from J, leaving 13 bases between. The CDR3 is CASSLYRGSSNTGELFF. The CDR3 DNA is TGTGCCAGCAGCTTATACCGGGGATCATCGAACACCGGGGAGCTGTTTTTT.

The CDR3 here is CATSRTEVNEKLFF. In DNA form, the CDR3 reads TGTGCCACCAGTCGGACGGAGGTGAATGAAAAACTGTTTTTT. The V call is TRBV15, the J call TRBJ1-4; D is uncertain. The V end lost 6 bases, the J end lost 5 bases, and 13 bases lay between the germline ends. The CDR3 spans 14 residues. Germline assignment: CDR1 LNHNV and CDR2 YYDKDF (reference sequence).

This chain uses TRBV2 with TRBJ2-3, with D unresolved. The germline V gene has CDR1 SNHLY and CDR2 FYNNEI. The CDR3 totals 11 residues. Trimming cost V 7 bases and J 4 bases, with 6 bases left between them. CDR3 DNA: TGTGCCAGCAACGCGGCAGATACGCAGTATTTT. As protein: CASNAADTQYF.

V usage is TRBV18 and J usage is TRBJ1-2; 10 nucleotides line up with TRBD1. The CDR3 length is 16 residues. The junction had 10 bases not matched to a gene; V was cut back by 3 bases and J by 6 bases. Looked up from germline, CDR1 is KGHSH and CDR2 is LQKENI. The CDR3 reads CASSPGYDRGLDGYTF. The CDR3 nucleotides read TGTGCCAGCTCACCGGGGTACGACAGGGGGCTAGATGGCTACACCTTC.

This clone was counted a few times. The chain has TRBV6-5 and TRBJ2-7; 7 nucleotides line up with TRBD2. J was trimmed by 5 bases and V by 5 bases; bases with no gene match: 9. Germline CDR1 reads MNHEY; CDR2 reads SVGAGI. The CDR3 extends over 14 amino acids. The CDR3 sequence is CASSPTGLSHEQYF. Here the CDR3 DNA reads TGTGCCAGCAGTCCAACGGGACTATCCCACGAGCAGTACTTC.

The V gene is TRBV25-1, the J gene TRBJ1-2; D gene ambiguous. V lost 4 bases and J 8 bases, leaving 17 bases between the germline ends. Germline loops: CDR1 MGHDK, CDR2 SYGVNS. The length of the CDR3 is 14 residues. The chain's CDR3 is CASSARGGSSGYTF. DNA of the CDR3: TGTGCCAGCAGTGCCCGGGGAGGTAGTAGCGGCTACACCTTC.

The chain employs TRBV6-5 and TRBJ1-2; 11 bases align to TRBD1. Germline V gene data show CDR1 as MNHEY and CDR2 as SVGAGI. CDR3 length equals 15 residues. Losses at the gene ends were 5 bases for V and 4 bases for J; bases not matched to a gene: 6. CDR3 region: CASSPRTGGFYGYTF. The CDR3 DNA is TGTGCCAGCAGTCCGCGGACAGGGGGCTTCTATGGCTACACCTTC.

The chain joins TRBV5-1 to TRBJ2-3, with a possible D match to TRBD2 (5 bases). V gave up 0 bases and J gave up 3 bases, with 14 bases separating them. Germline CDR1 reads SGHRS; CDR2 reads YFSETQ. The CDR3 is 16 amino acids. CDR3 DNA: TGCGCCAGCAGCTTGGTACCGGGGAAGGGAACAGATACGCAGTATTTT. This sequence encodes CASSLVPGKGTDTQYF.

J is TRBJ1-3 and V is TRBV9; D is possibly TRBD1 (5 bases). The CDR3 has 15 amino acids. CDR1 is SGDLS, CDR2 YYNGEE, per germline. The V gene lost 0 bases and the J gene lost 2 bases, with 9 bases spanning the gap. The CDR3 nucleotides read TGTGCCAGCAGCGTAGGAGGCAGGGCTGGAAACACCATATATTTT. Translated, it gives CASSVGGRAGNTIYF.

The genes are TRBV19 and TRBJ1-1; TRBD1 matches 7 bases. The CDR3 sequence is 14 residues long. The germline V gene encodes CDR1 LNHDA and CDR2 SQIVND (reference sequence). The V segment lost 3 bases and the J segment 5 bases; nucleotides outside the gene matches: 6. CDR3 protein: CASSISGQETEAFF. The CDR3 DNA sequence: TGTGCCAGTAGTATTTCCGGACAGGAGACTGAAGCTTTCTTT.

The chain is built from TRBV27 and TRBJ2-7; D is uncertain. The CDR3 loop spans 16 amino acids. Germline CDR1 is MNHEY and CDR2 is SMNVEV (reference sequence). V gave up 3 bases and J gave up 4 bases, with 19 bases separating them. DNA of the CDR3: TGTGCCAGCAGTTTCGACTCGAGGCTGGTGAGGTACGAGCAGTACTTC. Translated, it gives CASSFDSRLVRYEQYF.

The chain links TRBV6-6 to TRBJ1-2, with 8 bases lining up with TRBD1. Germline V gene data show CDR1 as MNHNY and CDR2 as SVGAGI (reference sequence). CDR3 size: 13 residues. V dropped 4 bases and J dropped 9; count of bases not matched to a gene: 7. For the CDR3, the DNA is TGTGCCAGCAGTTCAACAGGGGGAAACAGCTACACCTTC. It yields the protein CASSSTGGNSYTF.

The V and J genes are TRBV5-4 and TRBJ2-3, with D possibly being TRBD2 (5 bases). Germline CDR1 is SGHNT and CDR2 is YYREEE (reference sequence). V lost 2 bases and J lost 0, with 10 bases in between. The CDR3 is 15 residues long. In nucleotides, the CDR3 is TGTGCCAGCAGCTTTCTGGGCGGGAGCACAGATACGCAGTATTTT. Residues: CASSFLGGSTDTQYF. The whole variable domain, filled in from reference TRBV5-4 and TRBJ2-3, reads ETGVTQSPTHLIKTRGQQVTLRCSSQSGHNTVSWYQQALGQGPQFIFQYYREEENGRGNFPPRFSGLQFPNYSSELNVNALELDDSALYLCASSFLGGSTDTQYFGPGTRLTVL.

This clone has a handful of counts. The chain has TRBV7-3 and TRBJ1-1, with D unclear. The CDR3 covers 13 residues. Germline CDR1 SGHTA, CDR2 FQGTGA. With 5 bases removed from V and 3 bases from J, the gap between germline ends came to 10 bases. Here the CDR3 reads CASSRSVYTEAFF. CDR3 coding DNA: TGTGCCAGCAGCCGATCAGTTTACACTGAAGCTTTCTTT.

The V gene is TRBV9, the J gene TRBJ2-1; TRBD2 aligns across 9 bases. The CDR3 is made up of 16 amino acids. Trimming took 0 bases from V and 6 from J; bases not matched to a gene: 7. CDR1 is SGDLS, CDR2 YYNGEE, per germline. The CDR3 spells CASSVVAGGPGNEQFF. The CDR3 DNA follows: TGTGCCAGCAGCGTAGTCGCGGGAGGGCCGGGCAATGAGCAGTTCTTC.

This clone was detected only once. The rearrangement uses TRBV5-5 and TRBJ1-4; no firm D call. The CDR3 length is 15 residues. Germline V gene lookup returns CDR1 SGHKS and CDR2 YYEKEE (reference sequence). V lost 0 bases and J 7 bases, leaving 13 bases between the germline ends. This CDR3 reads CASSLALELSEKLFF. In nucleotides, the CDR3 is TGTGCCAGCAGCTTGGCCCTGGAGTTGAGTGAAAAACTGTTTTTT.

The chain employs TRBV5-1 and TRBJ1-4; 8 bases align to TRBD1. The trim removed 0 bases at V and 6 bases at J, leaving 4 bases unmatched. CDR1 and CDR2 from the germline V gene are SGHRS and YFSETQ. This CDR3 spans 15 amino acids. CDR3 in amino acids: CASSLAGGLYEKLFF. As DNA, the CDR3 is TGCGCCAGCAGCTTGGCAGGGGGCCTATATGAAAAACTGTTTTTT.

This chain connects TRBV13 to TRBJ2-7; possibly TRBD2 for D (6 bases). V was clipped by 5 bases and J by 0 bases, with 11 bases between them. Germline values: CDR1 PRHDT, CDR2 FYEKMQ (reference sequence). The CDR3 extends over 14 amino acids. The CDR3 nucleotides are TGTGCCAGCAGCCTCCCCGGGGGCTCCTACGAGCAGTACTTC. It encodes CASSLPGGSYEQYF. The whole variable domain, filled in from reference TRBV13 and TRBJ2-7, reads AAGVIQSPRHLIKEKRETATLKCYPIPRHDTVYWYQQGPGQDPQFLISFYEKMQSDKGSIPDRFSAQQFSDYHSELNMSSLELGDSALYFCASSLPGGSYEQYFGPGTRLTVT.

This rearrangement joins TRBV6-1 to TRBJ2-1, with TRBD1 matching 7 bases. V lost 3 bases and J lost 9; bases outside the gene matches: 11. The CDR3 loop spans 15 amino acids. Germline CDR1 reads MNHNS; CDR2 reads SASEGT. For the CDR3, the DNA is TGTGCCAGCAGTGAGCAGGGGGTTTGGAGAATTGAGCAGTTCTTC. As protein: CASSEQGVWRIEQFF.

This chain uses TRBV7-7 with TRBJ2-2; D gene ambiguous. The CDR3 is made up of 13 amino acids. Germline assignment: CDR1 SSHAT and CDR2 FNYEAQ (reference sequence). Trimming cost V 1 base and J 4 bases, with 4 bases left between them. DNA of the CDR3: TGTGCCAGCAGCTTAGGGAGCACCGGGGAGCTGTTTTTT. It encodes CASSLGSTGELFF.

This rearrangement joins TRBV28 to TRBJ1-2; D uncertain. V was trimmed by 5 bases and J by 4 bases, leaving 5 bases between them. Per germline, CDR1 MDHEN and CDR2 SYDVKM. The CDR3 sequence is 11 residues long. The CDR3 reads CASSPLYGYTF. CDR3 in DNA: TGTGCCAGCAGTCCCCTCTATGGCTACACCTTC.

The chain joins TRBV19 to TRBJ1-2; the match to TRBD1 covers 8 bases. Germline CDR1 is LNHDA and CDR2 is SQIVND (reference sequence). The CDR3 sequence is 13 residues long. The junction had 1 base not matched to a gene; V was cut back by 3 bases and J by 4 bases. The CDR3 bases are TGTGCCAGTAGTATCGACAGGGGCTATGGCTACACCTTC. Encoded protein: CASSIDRGYGYTF.

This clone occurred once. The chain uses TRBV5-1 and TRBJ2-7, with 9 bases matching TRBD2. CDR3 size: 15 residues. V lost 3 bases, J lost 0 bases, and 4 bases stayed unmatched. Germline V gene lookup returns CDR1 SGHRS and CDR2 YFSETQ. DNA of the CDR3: TGCGCCAGCAGCTCCAGGACTAGCGCCTCCTACGAGCAGTACTTC. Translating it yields CASSSRTSASYEQYF.